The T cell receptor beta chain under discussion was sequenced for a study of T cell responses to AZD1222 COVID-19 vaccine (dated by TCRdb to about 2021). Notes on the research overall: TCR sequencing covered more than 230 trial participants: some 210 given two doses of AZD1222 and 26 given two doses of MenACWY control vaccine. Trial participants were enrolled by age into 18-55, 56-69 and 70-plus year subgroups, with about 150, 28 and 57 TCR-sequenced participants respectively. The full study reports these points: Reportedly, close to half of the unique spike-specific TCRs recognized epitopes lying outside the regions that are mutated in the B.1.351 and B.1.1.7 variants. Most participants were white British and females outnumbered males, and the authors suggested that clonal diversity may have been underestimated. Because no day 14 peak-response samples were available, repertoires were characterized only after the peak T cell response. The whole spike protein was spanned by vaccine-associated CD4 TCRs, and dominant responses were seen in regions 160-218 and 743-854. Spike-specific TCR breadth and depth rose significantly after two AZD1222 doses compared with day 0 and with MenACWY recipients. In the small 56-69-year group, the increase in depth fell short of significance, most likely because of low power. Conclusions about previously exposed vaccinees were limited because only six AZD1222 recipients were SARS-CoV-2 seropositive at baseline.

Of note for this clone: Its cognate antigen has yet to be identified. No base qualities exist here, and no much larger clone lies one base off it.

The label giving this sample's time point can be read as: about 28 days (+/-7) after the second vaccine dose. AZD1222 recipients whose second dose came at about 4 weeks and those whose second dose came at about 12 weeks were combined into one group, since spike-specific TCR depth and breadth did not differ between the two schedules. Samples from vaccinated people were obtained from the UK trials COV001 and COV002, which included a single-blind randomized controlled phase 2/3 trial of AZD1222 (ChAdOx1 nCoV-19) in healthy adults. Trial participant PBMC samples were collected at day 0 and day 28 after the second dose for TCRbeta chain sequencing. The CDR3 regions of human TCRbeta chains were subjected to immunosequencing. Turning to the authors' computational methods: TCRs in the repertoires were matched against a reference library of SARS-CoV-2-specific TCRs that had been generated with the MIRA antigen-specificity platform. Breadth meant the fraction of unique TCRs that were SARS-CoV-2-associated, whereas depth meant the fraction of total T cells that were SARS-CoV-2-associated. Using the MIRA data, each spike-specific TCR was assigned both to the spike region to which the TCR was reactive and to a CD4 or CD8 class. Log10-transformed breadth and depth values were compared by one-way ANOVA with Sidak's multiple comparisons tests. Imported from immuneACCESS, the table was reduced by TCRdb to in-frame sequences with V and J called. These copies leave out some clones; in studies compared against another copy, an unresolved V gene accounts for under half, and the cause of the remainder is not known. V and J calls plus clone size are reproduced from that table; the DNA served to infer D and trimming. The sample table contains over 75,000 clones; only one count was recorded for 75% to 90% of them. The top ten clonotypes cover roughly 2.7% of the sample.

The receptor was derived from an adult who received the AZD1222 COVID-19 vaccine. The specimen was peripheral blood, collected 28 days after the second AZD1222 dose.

At the DNA level, the sequence is TGTGCCAGCAGCCAAGAGTGGACCGGGAATTCACCCCTCCACTTT. It translates to CASSQEWTGNSPLHF. Recombination joined TRBV3-1 (or the pseudogene TRBV3-2) with TRBJ1-6, with no confidently assigned D gene. As encoded in the germline V gene (reference sequence), CDR1 is LGHDT while CDR2 is YNNKEL. V lost 0 bases and J lost 7 bases; the stretch between them is 10 bases long. Taken from cysteine to phenylalanine, the CDR3 has 15 residues. Of the read, only the CDR3 DNA is kept; its 45 bases are in frame from base 1.